This TCR beta chain was profiled in a study of T cell repertoires in cytomegalovirus infection. Study-level information: Both recently identified HLA-C-restricted and well-studied HLA-B-restricted CMV epitopes were used in the study. Study-wide results and limits: It was HLA-C-restricted CMV-specific TCR beta clonotypes that dominated the response ex vivo.

The germline V gene encodes CDR1 DFQATT and CDR2 SNEGSKA (reference sequence). V was pared by 4 bases and J by 0 bases, with 9 bases between. The length of the CDR3 is 13 residues. Note on this clonotype: Its antigen is as yet unknown.

TCRdb processed the reads anew with MiXCR; each CDR3 protein has one entry. In the table there are about 110,000 distinct CDR3 sequences, around 30% of which are singletons. This sequence joins TRBV20-1 and TRBJ1-2; tentative D call: TRBD1 (6 bases). The material sequenced was CD8+ T cells from cultured PBMCs, taken from culture after CMV antigen stimulation. This clonotype was sampled from a human donor in good health (CMV status not recorded). Some clones in this sample may be carry-over from other donors' samples. The CDR3: CSAMTGSNYGYTF. CDR3 DNA: TGCAGTGCTATGACAGGATCTAACTATGGCTACACCTTC.